A selection of T cell receptor beta chains follows, all from one sample in a study of cytomegalovirus exposure and HLA in healthy donors. The protocol was immunoSEQ multiplex PCR, while the TCRdb copy is restricted to in-frame clones and leaves out a portion. Counted here are 130,000 to 150,000 clones, approximately 68% occurring once; the ten biggest clones make up 2% to 2.5%. Sequencing was performed on PBMCs. The receptors were sampled from a man in his forties in good health and CMV-seronegative. Each CDR3 is given with its conserved first and last residue. D genes are given only for firm matches. The listing skips clone size in some rows; elsewhere it reads once, few, many or a size class.

>TRBJ1-1|NA|TRBV19|NA
CASSLDITNTEAFF
TGTGCCAGTAGTTTGGACATCACGAACACTGAAGCTTTCTTT
>TRBJ1-1|TRBD1|TRBV10-2|NA
CASRRGTGRGRGTEAFF
TGCGCCAGCCGCAGGGGGACAGGGAGGGGTAGGGGCACTGAAGCTTTCTTT
>TRBJ2-7|NA|TRBV6-5|NA
CASKPTGNSYEQYF
TGTGCCAGCAAGCCGACAGGTAACTCCTACGAGCAGTACTTC
>TRBJ2-5|NA|TRBV19|NA
CASSPRWEETQYF
TGTGCCAGTAGCCCGAGGTGGGAAGAGACCCAGTACTTC
>TRBJ1-5|NA|TRBV6-1|NA
CASSEAPGRGGNQPQHF
TGTGCCAGCAGTGAAGCGCCGGGGAGGGGAGGCAATCAGCCCCAGCATTTT
>TRBJ1-1|TRBD1|TRBV5-1|NA
CASTLGQVGTEAFF
TGCGCCAGCACCTTGGGACAGGTTGGCACTGAAGCTTTCTTT
>TRBJ2-1|NA|TRBV19|NA
CASSTRNPAGINEQFF
TGTGCCAGTAGTACCCGCAACCCAGCGGGCATCAATGAGCAGTTCTTC
>TRBJ2-5|NA|TRBV7-9|NA
CASSPGVAGTQETQYF
TGTGCCAGCAGCCCAGGGGTCGCCGGGACCCAAGAGACCCAGTACTTC
>TRBJ2-2|TRBD2|TRBV19|NA
CASIRTSGTNTGELFF
TGTGCCAGTATTCGGACTAGCGGGACGAACACCGGGGAGCTGTTTTTT
>TRBJ1-2|NA|TRBV9|NA
CASSGRQARLYGYTF
TGTGCCAGCAGCGGGAGACAGGCCCGTCTCTATGGCTACACCTTC
>TRBJ2-7|NA|TRBV10-1|NA
CASSDVGPRQYF
TGCGCCAGCAGTGATGTTGGGCCTCGGCAGTACTTC
>TRBJ2-7|NA|TRBV12-2|NA
CASRPGDSLSYEQYF
TGTGCAAGTCGCCCCGGGGACAGTCTCTCCTACGAGCAGTACTTC
>TRBJ2-1|TRBD1|TRBV27|NA
CASSWDRGVGNEQFF
TGTGCCAGCAGTTGGGACAGGGGAGTGGGAAATGAGCAGTTCTTC
>TRBJ1-2|NA|TRBV7-9|once
CASSPGRGYGYTF
TGTGCCAGCAGCCCAGGGCGGGGGTATGGCTACACCTTC
>TRBJ1-1|NA|TRBV27|NA
CASSWYRDTEAFF
TGTGCCAGCAGTTGGTACAGGGACACTGAAGCTTTCTTT